This T cell receptor (beta chain) was captured by sequencing in a study of CD8 T cells in Susac syndrome. Broader study findings: The study recognized that the number of individuals in its TCR sequencing and HLA analysis was relatively small.

Reverse transcription of roughly 0.45 to 1 ug RNA used random hexamers. A single record per CDR3 protein comes from TCRdb applying MiXCR to the immunoSEQ multiplex PCR reads. The table includes more than 90,000 distinct CDR3 sequences, more than 85% detected once. In the case of this clonotype: Its antigen is undetermined.

The multiple sclerosis controls, all treatment-naive patients, had relapsing-remitting disease that was stable or active. Isolation of CD8+ and CD4+ T cells was performed negatively, whereas enrichment of TEMRA cells was done by FACS. The sample was CD4+ T cells from PBMCs. The receptor was isolated from a human donor with multiple sclerosis.

CDR3: CASSSTDRYPYEQYF. CDR3 nucleotide sequence: TGTGCCAGCAGCTCCACGGACCGTTACCCCTACGAGCAGTACTTC. This sequence joins TRBV13 and TRBJ2-7, with D uncertain. CDR1 and CDR2 (germline): PRHDT, FYEKMQ (reference sequence). Trimming cost V 4 bases and J 2 bases, with 15 bases left between them. The CDR3 sequence is 15 residues long. The whole variable domain, filled in from reference TRBV13 and TRBJ2-7, reads AAGVIQSPRHLIKEKRETATLKCYPIPRHDTVYWYQQGPGQDPQFLISFYEKMQSDKGSIPDRFSAQQFSDYHSELNMSSLELGDSALYFCASSSTDRYPYEQYFGPGTRLTVT.